These 14 T cell receptor beta chains were sequenced from one sample in a study of blood T cell repertoires in COVID-19. TCRdb keeps only in-frame clones here, not all; method: immunoSEQ multiplex PCR. The repertoire has about 85,000 clones, approximately 90% of them found once; the top ten carry over 5%. The sequenced sample was peripheral blood. These receptors originate from a man in his fifties or sixties with acute or convalescent COVID-19.

The gene calls are TRBV12-3 or TRBV12-4 and TRBJ1-1; D is uncertain. V shed 6 bases and J shed 1 base, with 9 bases lying between them. This CDR3 has 13 amino acids. CDR3 nucleotide sequence: TGTGCCAGCAGCCTCTCTTCGAACACTGAAGCTTTCTTT. Translating gives CASSLSSNTEAFF.

The chain joins TRBV15 to TRBJ1-6; D call uncertain. CDR1 and CDR2 from the germline V gene are LNHNV and YYDKDF (reference sequence). V lost 4 bases to trimming and J lost 7 bases, with 14 bases between them. This CDR3 is built from 15 residues. CDR3: CATSTPVSANSPLHF. CDR3 coding DNA: TGTGCCACCAGCACTCCGGTTTCAGCGAATTCACCCCTCCACTTT.

The CDR3 here is CASSYGQGTHTEAFF. The CDR3 nucleotides are TGTGCCAGCAGTTACGGACAGGGGACTCACACTGAAGCTTTCTTT. The chain employs TRBV6-6 and TRBJ1-1; TRBD1 agrees at 9 bases. Trimming took 2 bases from V and 3 from J; bases not matched to a gene: 4. This CDR3 region has 15 residues. CDR1 and CDR2 from the germline V gene are MNHNY and SVGAGI (reference sequence).

A remark on this clone: Mismatch with germline at one junction end may stem from a read error. This sequence joins TRBV18 and TRBJ1-5; D not certain. CDR1 KGHSH and CDR2 LQKENI come from the germline V gene. The CDR3 sequence is 12 residues long. The CDR3 DNA sequence: TGTGCCAGCTCACTTTCGGGGTCGAGTTGGGATTTT. Its translation: CASSLSGSSWDF.

The chain employs TRBV19 and TRBJ1-1; D uncertain. Trimming cost V 7 bases and J 0 bases, with 9 bases left between them. Germline V CDR1 and CDR2: LNHDA, SQIVND (reference sequence). CDR3 length: 13 amino acids. The CDR3 DNA follows: TGTGCCAGTACGGAGAGATTGAACACTGAAGCTTTCTTT. This encodes CASTERLNTEAFF.

The chain combines TRBV9 with TRBJ1-2; 9 positions agree with TRBD1. The CDR3 runs to 14 residues. Trimming removed 2 bases from V and 6 bases from J; junction bases left unmatched: 5. CDR1 and CDR2 from the germline V gene are SGDLS and YYNGEE. CDR3 nucleotide sequence: TGTGCCAGCAGCGTGGGAACAGGGGGCGATGGCTACACCTTC. Amino acids: CASSVGTGGDGYTF.

V gene TRBV5-1 combines with J gene TRBJ1-5, with D perhaps matching TRBD1 (5 bases). The germline V gene has CDR1 SGHRS and CDR2 YFSETQ. The CDR3 runs 16 residues. Deletions cut 2 bases from V and 4 bases from J, with 16 bases between. The CDR3 reads CASSFGPQGGNQPQHF. As DNA, the CDR3 is TGCGCCAGCAGCTTTGGTCCCCAGGGAGGTAATCAGCCCCAGCATTTT.

This sequence joins TRBV6-5 and TRBJ1-3; D call uncertain. This CDR3 has 12 amino acids. Germline CDR1 reads MNHEY; CDR2 reads SVGAGI. V gave up 6 bases and J gave up 0 bases, with 3 bases separating them. The CDR3 DNA sequence: TGTGCCAGCAGGAGCTCTGGAAACACCATATATTTT. It encodes CASRSSGNTIYF.

This chain uses TRBV5-8 with TRBJ1-2; D perhaps matches TRBD1 (6 bases). V shed 4 bases and J shed 5 bases, with 18 bases lying between them. In germline, CDR1 is SGHTS, CDR2 YDEGEE. This CDR3 is built from 15 residues. Here the CDR3 reads CASSPKGGQWYGYTF. CDR3 DNA sequence: TGTGCCAGCAGCCCCAAGGGTGGACAGTGGTATGGCTACACCTTC.

The rearrangement joins TRBV10-3 to TRBJ1-4; D unresolved. V was trimmed by 7 bases and J by 11 bases, leaving 20 bases between them. Germline V gene sequence: CDR1 ENHRY, CDR2 SYGVKD. This CDR3 region has 14 residues. Here the CDR3 reads CAIKATQVAAKLFF. The CDR3 DNA follows: TGTGCCATCAAGGCGACACAAGTGGCTGCGAAACTGTTTTTT.

V and J are TRBV12-5 and TRBJ2-1, with 10 bases identical to TRBD2. After removal of 3 bases from V and 5 bases from J, the junction contained 1 base not matched to a gene. The CDR3 totals 14 residues. Germline CDR1 reads LGHNT; CDR2 reads FRNRAP. CDR3 in amino acids: CASGLSGGDNEQFF. The CDR3 bases are TGTGCTAGTGGTTTAAGCGGGGGGGACAATGAGCAGTTCTTC. The entire variable domain, with the rest obtained from reference TRBV12-5 and TRBJ2-1, is as follows: DARVTQTPRHKVTEMGQEVTMRCQPILGHNTVFWYRQTMMQGLELLAYFRNRAPLDDSGMPKDRFSAEMPDATLATLKIQPSEPRDSAVYFCASGLSGGDNEQFFGPGTRLTVL.

This chain joins TRBV4-3 and TRBJ1-2; a possible D gene is TRBD1 (6 bases). Per the germline V gene, CDR1 is LGHNA and CDR2 is YSLEER. The V end was cut by 2 bases, the J end by 4 bases, with 14 bases between. The CDR3 length is 15 residues. The CDR3 bases are TGCGCCAGCAGCCAATTATGGCAGGGGCCCTATGGCTACACCTTC. Its translation is CASSQLWQGPYGYTF.

V is TRBV5-1 and J is TRBJ1-2, with 9 bases aligning to TRBD1. V was pared by 0 bases and J by 0 bases, with 0 bases of the junction left unmatched. From germline, CDR1 is SGHRS and CDR2 YFSETQ. The CDR3 sequence is 15 residues long. The CDR3: CASSLGTGANYGYTF. In DNA form, the CDR3 reads TGCGCCAGCAGCTTGGGGACAGGGGCTAACTATGGCTACACCTTC.

The chain employs TRBV2 and TRBJ2-1; the match to TRBD1 covers 7 bases. This CDR3 comprises 14 residues. CDR1 SNHLY and CDR2 FYNNEI come from the germline V gene. Germline trimming cut 8 bases from V and 5 bases from J; bases unmatched to any gene: 9. CDR3 DNA: TGTGCCAGCCGACGACAGGGCGGACACAATGAGCAGTTCTTC. As protein: CASRRQGGHNEQFF.